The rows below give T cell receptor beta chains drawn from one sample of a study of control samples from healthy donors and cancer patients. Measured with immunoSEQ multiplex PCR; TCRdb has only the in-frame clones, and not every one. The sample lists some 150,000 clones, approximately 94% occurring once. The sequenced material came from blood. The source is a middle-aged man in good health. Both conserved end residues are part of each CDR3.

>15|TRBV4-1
CASSQGEQVDYGYTF
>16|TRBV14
CASSLRTGGSKNIQYF
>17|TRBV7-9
CASRPGGGLTRGTEAFF
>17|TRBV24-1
CATSEDRRGLSGNEQFF
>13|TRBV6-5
CASGIYITDTQYF
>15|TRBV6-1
CASSELVGTNEKLFF
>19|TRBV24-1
CATSASFRGQTGGTGELFF
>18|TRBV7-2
CASSLDQLAGVSYNEQFF
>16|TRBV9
CASSLVPGLAGVEQFF
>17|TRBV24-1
CATSDSHRTSGGGEQYF
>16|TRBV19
CASRDSRTRNNSPLHF
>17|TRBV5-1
CASSWDGTRIMNTEAFF
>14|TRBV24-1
CATSDHGATYGYTF
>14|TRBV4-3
CASSQEAWNYGYTF